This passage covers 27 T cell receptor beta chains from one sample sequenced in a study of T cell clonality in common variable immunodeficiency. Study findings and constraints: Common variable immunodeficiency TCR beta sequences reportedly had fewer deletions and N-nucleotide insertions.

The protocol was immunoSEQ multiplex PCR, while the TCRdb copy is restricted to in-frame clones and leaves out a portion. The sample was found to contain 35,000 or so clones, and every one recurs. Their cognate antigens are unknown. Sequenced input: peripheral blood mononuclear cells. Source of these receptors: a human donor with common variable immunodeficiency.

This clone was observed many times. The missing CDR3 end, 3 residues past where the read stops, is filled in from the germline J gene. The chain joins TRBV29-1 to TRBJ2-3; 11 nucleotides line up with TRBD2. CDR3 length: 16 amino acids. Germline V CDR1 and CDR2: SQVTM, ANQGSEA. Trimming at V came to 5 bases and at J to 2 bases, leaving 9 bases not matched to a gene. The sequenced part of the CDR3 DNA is TGCAGCGTTCTTAGCGGGGGGGCCGGGTACACAGATACG. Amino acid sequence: CSVLSGGAGYTDT. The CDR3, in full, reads CSVLSGGAGYTDTQYF.

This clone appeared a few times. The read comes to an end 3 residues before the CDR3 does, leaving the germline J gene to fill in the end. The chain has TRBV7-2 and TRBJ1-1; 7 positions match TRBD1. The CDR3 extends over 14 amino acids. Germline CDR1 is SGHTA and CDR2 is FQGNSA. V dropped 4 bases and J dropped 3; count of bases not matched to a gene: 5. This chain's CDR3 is CASSSDRVDTEAFF. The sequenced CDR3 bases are TGTGCCAGCAGCTCCGACAGGGTAGACACTGAA.

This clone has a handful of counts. The CDR3 sequence: CASSIIGWGQGDSNTGELFF. CDR3 bases read: TGTGCCAGTAGTATAATCGGCTGGGGACAGGGAGACTCGAACACCGGGGAG. V usage is TRBV19 and J usage is TRBJ2-2, with 9 bases fitting TRBD1. The CDR3 extends 3 residues past the end of the read, so its final part is completed from the germline J gene. V lost 2 bases and J lost 0; bases outside the gene matches: 13. The CDR3 length is 20 residues. Germline CDR1 reads LNHDA; CDR2 reads SQIVND (reference sequence). The whole variable domain, filled in from reference TRBV19 and TRBJ2-2, reads DGGITQSPKYLFRKEGQNVTLSCEQNLNHDAMYWYRQDPGQGLRLIYYSQIVNDFQKGDIAEGYSVSREKKESFPLTVTSAQKNPTAFYLCASSIIGWGQGDSNTGELFFGEGSRLTVL.

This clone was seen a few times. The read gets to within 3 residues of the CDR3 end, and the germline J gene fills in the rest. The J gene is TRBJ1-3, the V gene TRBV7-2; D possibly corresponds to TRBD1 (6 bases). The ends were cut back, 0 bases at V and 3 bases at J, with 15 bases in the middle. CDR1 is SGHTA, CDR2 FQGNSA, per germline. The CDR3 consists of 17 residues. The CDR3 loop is CASSLAPPGTIGNTIYF. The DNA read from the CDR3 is TGTGCCAGCAGCTTAGCCCCTCCGGGGACAATTGGAAACACC.

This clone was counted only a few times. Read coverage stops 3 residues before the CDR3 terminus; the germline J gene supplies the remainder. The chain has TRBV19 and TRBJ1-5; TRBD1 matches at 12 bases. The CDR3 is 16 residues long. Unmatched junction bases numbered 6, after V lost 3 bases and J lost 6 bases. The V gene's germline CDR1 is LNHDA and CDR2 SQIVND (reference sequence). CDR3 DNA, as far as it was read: TGTGCCAGTAGTATTGAGGGACAGGGGGCTGGTCAGCCC. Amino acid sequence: CASSIEGQGAGQP. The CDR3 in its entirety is CASSIEGQGAGQPQHF. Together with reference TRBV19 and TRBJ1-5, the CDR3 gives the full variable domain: DGGITQSPKYLFRKEGQNVTLSCEQNLNHDAMYWYRQDPGQGLRLIYYSQIVNDFQKGDIAEGYSVSREKKESFPLTVTSAQKNPTAFYLCASSIEGQGAGQPQHFGDGTRLSIL.

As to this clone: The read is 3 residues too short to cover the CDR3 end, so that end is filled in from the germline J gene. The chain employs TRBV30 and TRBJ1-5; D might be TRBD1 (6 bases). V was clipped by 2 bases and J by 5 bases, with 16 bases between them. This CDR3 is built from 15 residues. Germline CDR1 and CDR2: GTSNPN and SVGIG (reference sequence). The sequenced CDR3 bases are TGTGCCTGGAGTACCCGGGACATTTTATATCAGCCC. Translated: CAWSTRDILYQP. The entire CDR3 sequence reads CAWSTRDILYQPQHF.

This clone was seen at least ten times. CDR3 residues: CASSLGQSTDTQYF. CDR3 bases read: TGTGCCAGCAGCTTGGGACAGAGCACAGATACG. This chain links TRBV7-3 with TRBJ2-3, with 7 bases fitting TRBD1. The missing CDR3 end, 3 residues past where the read stops, is filled in from the germline J gene. The germline gives CDR1 SGHTA, CDR2 FQGTGA. This CDR3 has 14 residues. The trim removed 3 bases at V and 0 bases at J, leaving 0 bases unmatched.

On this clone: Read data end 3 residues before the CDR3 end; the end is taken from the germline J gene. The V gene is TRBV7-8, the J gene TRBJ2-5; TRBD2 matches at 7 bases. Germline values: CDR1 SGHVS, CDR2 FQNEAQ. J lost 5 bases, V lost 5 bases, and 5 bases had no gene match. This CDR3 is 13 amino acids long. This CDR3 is CASSPTSFETQYF. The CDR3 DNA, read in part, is TGTGCCAGCAGCCCGACTAGCTTTGAGACC.

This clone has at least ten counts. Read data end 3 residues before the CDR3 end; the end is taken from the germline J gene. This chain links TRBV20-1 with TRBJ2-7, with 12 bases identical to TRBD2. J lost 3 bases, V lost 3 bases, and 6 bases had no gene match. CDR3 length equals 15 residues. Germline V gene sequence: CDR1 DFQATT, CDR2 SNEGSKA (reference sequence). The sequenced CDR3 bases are TGCAGTGCTAGCCGGACTAGCGGGGCCTTCTACGAG. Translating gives CSASRTSGAFYE. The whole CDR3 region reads CSASRTSGAFYEQYF.

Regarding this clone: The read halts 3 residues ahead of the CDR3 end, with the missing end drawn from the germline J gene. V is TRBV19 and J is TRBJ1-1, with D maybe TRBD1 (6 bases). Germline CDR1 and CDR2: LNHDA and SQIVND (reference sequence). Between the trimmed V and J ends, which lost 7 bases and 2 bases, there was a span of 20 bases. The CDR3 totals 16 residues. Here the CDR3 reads CASTPPPPGANTEAFF. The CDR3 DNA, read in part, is TGTGCCAGTACCCCTCCCCCCCCAGGGGCTAACACTGAA.

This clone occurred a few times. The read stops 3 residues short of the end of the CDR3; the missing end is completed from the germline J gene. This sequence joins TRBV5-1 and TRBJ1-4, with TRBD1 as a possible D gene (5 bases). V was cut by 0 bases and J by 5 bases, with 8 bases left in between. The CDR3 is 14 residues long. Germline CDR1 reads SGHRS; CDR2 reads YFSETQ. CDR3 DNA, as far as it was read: TGCGCCAGCAGCTTGGAGGCAGGGAATGAAAAA. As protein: CASSLEAGNEK. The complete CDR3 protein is CASSLEAGNEKLFF. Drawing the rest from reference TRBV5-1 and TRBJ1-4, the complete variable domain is KAGVTQTPRYLIKTRGQQVTLSCSPISGHRSVSWYQQTPGQGLQFLFEYFSETQRNKGNFPGRFSGRQFSNSRSEMNVSTLELGDSALYLCASSLEAGNEKLFFGSGTQLSVL.

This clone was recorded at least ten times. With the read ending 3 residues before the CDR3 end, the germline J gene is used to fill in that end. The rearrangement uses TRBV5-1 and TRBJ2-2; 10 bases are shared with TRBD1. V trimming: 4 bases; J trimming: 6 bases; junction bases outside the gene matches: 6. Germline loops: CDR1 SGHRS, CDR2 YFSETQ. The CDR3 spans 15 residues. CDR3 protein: CASSRQGAIAGELFF. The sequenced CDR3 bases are TGCGCCAGCAGCAGACAGGGGGCAATCGCCGGGGAG.

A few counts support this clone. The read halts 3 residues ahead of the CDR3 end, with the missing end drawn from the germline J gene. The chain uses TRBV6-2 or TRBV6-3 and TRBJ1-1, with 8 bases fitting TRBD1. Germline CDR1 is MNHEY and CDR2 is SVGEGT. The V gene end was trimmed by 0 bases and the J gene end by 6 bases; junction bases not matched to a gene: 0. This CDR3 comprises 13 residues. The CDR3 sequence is CASSYSRGPEAFF. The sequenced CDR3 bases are TGTGCCAGCAGTTACTCCAGGGGGCCTGAA.

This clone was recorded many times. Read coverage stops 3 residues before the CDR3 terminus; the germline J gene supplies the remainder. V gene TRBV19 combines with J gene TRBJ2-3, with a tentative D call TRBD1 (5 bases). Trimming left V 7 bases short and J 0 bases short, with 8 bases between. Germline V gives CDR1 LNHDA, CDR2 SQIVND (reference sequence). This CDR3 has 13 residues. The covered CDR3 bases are TGTGCCAGTAACCAGGGCAGCACAGATACG. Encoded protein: CASNQGSTDT. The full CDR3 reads CASNQGSTDTQYF.

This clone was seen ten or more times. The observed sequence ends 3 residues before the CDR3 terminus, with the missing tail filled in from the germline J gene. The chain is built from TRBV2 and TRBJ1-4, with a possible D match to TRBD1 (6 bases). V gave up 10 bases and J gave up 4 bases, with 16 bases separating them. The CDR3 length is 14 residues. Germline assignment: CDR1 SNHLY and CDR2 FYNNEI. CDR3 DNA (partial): TGTGCCACGTTAAAAGGACAGATTAATGAAAAA. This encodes CATLKGQINEK. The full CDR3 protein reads CATLKGQINEKLFF.

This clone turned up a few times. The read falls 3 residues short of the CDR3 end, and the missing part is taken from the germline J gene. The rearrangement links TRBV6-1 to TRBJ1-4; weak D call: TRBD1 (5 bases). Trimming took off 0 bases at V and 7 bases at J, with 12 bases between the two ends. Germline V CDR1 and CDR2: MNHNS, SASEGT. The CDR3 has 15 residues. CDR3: CASSEAWGGGEKLFF. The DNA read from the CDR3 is TGTGCCAGCAGTGAAGCGTGGGGGGGAGGTGAAAAA.

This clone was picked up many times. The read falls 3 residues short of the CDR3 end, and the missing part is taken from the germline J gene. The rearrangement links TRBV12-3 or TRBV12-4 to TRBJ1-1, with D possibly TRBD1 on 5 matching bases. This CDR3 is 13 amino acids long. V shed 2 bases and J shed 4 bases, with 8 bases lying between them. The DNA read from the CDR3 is TGTGCCAGCAGTTTATTGCAGGGCACTGAA. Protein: CASSLLQGTE. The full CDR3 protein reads CASSLLQGTEAFF.

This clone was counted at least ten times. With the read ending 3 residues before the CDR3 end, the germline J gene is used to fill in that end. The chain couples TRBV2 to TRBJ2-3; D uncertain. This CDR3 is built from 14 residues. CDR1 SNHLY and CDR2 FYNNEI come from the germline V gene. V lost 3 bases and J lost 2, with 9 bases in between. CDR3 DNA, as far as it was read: TGTGCCAGCAGTGACAGGTTGAACACAGATACG. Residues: CASSDRLNTDT. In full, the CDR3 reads CASSDRLNTDTQYF.

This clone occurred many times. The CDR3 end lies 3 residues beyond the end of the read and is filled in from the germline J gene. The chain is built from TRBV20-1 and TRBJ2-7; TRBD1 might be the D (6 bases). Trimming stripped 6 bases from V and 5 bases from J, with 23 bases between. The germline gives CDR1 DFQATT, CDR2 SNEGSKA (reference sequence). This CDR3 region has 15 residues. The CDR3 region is CSALNTGRLKDEQYF. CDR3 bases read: TGCAGTGCATTGAATACAGGGCGCCTCAAGGACGAG.

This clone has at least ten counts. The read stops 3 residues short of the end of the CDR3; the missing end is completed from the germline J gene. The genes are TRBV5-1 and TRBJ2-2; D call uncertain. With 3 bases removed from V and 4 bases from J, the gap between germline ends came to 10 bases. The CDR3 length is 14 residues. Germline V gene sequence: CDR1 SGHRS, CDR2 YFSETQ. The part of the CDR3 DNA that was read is TGCGCCAGCAGCTCCGTAGTAACCACCGGGGAG. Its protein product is CASSSVVTTGE. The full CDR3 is CASSSVVTTGELFF.

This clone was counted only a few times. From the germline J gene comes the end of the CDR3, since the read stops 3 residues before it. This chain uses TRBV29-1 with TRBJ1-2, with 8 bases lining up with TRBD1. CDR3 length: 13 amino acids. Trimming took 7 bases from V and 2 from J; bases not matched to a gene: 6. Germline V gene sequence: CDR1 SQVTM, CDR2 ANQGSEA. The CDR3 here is CSASRGRNYGYTF. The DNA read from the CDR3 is TGCAGCGCCTCCAGGGGGCGAAACTATGGC.

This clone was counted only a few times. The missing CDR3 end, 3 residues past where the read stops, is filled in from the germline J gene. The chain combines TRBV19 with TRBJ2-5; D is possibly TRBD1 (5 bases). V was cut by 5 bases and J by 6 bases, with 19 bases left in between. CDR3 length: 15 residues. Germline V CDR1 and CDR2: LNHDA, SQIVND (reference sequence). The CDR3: CASSPIRAGRQTQYF. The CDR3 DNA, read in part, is TGTGCCAGTAGTCCCATCCGGGCAGGGCGGCAGACC.

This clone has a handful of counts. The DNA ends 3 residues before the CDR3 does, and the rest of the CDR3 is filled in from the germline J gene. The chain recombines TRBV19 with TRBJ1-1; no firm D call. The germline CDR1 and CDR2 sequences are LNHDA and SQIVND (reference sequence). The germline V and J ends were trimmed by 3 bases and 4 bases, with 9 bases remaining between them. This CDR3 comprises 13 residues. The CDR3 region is CASSIRVRTEAFF. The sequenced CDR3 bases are TGTGCCAGTAGTATTAGGGTACGCACTGAA.

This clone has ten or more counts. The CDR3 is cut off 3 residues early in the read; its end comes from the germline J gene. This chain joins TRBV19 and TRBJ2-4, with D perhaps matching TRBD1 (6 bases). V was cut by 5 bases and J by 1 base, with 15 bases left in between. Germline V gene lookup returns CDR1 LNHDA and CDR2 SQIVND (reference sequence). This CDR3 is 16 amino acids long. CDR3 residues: CASSADSLTAKNIQYF. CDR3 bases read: TGTGCCAGTAGTGCGGACAGCCTGACGGCCAAAAACATT.

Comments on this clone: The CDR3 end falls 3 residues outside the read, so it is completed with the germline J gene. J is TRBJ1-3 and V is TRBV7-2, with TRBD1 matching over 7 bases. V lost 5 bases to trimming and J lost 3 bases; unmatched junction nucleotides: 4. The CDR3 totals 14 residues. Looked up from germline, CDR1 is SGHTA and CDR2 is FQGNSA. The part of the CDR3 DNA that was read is TGTGCCAGCAGCATGGGGACAGATGGAAACACC. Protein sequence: CASSMGTDGNT. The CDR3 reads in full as CASSMGTDGNTIYF.

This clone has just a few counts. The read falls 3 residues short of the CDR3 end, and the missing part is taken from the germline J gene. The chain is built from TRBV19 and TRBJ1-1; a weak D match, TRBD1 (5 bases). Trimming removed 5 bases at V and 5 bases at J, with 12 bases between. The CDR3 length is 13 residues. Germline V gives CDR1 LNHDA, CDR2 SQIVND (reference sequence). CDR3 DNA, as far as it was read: TGTGCCAGTAGTTTGACCAGGGTGACTGAA. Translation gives CASSLTRVTE. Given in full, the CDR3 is CASSLTRVTEAFF.

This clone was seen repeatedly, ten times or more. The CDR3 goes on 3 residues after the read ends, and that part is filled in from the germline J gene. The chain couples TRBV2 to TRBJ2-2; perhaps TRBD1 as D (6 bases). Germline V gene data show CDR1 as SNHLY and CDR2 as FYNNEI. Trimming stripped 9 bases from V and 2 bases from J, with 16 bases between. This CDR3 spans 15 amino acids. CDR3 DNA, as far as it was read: TGTGCCAGTCTATTGGGGGACACCAACACCGGGGAG. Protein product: CASLLGDTNTGE. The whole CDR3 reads CASLLGDTNTGELFF.